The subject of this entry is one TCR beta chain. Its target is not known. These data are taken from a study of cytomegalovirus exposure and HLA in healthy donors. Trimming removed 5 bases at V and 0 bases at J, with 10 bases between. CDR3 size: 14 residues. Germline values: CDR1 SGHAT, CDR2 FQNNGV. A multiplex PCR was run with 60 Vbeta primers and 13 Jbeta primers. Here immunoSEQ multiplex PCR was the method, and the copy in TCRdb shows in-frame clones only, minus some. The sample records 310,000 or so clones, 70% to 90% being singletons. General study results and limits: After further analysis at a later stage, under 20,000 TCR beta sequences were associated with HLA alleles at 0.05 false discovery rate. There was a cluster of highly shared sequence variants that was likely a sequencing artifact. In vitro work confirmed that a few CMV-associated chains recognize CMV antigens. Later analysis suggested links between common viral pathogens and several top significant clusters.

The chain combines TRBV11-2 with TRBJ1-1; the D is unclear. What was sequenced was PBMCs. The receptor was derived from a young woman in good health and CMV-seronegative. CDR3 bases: TGTGCCAGCAGCCCCTCTACGATGAACACTGAAGCTTTCTTT. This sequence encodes CASSPSTMNTEAFF.